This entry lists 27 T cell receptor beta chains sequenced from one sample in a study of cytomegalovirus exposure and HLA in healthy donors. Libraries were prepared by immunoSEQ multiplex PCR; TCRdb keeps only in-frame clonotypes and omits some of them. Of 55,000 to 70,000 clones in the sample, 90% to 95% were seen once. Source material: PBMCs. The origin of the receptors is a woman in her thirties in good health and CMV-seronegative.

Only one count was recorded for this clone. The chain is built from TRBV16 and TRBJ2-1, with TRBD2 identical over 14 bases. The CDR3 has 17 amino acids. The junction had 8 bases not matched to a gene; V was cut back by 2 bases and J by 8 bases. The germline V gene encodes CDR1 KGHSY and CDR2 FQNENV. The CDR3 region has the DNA TGTGCCAGCAGCCAACCGGGGACTAGCGGGAGTTTAGATGAGCAGTTCTTC. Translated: CASSQPGTSGSLDEQFF.

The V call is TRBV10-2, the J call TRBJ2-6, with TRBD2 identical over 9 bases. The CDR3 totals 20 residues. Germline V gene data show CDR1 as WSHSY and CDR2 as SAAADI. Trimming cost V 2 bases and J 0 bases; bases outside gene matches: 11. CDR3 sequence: CASSEASGRSSYSGANVLTF. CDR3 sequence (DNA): TGCGCCAGCAGTGAGGCCAGCGGGAGGTCCTCGTACTCTGGGGCCAACGTCCTGACTTTC.

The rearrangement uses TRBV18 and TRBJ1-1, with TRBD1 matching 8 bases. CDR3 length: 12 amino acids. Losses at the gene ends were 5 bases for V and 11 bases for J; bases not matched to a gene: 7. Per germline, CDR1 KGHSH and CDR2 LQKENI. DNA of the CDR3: TGTGCCAGCTCATTTCAGGGGGCTAGGGCTTTCTTT. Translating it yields CASSFQGARAFF.

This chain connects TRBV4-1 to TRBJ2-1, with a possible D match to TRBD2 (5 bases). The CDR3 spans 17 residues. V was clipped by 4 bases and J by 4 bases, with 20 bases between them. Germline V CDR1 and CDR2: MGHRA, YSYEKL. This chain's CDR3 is CASSRLLSGSYYNEQFF. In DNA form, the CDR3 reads TGCGCCAGCAGCCGCCTACTAAGCGGATCTTATTACAATGAGCAGTTCTTC.

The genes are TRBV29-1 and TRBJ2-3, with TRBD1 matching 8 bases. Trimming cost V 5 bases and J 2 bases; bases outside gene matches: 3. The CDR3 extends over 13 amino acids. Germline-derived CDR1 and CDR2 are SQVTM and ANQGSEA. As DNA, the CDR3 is TGCAGCGTTCCGGGACAGGTCACAGATACGCAGTATTTT. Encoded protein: CSVPGQVTDTQYF.

This CDR3 reads CASSPDRGTGNEQFF. CDR3 nucleotide sequence: TGCGCCAGCAGCCCCGACAGGGGTACGGGTAATGAGCAGTTCTTC. V is TRBV5-1 and J is TRBJ2-1; the match to TRBD1 covers 8 bases. V gave up 4 bases and J gave up 7 bases; unmatched junction bases: 10. Germline V gene data show CDR1 as SGHRS and CDR2 as YFSETQ. The CDR3 totals 15 residues. The full variable domain, completed using reference TRBV5-1 and TRBJ2-1, is KAGVTQTPRYLIKTRGQQVTLSCSPISGHRSVSWYQQTPGQGLQFLFEYFSETQRNKGNFPGRFSGRQFSNSRSEMNVSTLELGDSALYLCASSPDRGTGNEQFFGPGTRLTVL.

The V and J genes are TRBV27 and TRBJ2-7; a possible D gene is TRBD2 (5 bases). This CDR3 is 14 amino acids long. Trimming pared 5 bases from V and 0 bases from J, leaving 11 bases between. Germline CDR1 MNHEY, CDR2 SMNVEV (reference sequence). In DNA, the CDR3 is TGTGCCAGCAGTCACTCCGGGGACTCCTACGAGCAGTACTTC. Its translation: CASSHSGDSYEQYF.

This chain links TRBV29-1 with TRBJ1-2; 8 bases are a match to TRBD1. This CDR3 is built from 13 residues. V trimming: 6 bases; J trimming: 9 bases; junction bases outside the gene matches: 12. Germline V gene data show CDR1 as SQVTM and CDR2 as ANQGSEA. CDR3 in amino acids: CSVDRQGSMSYTF. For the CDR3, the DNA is TGCAGCGTCGATAGACAGGGGTCAATGAGCTACACCTTC.

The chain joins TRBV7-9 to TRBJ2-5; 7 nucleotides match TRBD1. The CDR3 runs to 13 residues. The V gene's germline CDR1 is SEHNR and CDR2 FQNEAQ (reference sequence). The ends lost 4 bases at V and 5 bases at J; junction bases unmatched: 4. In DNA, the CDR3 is TGTGCCAGCAGCTCGACAGGGTGGGAGACCCAGTACTTC. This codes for CASSSTGWETQYF.

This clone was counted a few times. The CDR3 region is CASSAGTGGEETQYF. The DNA for the CDR3 is TGTGCCAGCAGTGCCGGGACAGGGGGCGAAGAGACCCAGTACTTC. The chain links TRBV6-4 to TRBJ2-5; 12 bases are a match to TRBD1. Germline V gene sequence: CDR1 MRHNA, CDR2 SNTAGT. V lost 4 bases, J lost 3 bases, and 3 bases stayed unmatched. This CDR3 comprises 15 residues.

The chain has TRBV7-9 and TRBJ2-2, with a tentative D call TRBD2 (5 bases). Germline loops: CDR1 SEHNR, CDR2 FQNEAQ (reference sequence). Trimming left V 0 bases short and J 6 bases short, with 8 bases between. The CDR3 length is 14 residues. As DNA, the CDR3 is TGTGCCAGCAGCTTAGCAGGAGGACCCGGGGAGCTGTTTTTT. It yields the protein CASSLAGGPGELFF.

This CDR3 is CASSIDPGGYEQYF. For the CDR3, the DNA is TGTGCCAGTAGTATAGATCCGGGAGGCTACGAGCAGTACTTC. The chain has TRBV19 and TRBJ2-7, with 7 nucleotides matching TRBD2. Losses at the gene ends were 0 bases for V and 3 bases for J; bases not matched to a gene: 2. CDR3 length: 14 amino acids. CDR1 is LNHDA, CDR2 SQIVND, per germline (reference sequence).

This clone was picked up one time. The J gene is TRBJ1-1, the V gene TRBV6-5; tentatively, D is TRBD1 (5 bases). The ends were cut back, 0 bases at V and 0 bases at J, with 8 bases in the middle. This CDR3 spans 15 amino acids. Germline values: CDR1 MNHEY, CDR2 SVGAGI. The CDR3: CASSYSTVMNTEAFF. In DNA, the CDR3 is TGTGCCAGCAGTTACTCGACAGTCATGAACACTGAAGCTTTCTTT.

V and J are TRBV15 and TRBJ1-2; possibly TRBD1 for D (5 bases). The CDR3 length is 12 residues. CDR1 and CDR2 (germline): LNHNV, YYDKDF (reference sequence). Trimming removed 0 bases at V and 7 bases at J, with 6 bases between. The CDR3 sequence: CATSRDQGGYTF. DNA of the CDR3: TGTGCCACCAGCAGAGACCAGGGTGGCTACACCTTC.

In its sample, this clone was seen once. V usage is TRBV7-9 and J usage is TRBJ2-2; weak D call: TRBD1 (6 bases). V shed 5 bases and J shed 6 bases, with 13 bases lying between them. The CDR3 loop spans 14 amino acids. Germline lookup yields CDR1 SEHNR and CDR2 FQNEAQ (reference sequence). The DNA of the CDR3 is TGTGCCAGCAGCAGCACAGGGACGTCCGGGGAGCTGTTTTTT. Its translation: CASSSTGTSGELFF.

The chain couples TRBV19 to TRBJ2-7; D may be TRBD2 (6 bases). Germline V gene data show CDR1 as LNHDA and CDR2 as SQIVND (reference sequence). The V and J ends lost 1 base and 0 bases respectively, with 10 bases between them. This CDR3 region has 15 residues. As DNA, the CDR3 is TGTGCCAGTAGTATAGGTAGCGGTACCTCCTACGAGCAGTACTTC. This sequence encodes CASSIGSGTSYEQYF.

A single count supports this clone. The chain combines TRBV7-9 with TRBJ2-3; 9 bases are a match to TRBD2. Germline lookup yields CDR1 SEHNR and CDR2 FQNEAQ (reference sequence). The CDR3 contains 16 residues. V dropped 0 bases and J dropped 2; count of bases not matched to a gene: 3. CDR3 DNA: TGTGCCAGCAGCTTAGCGCTAGCGGGGACCACAGATACGCAGTATTTT. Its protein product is CASSLALAGTTDTQYF. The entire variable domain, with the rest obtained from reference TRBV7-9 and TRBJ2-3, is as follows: DTGVSQNPRHKITKRGQNVTFRCDPISEHNRLYWYRQTLGQGPEFLTYFQNEAQLEKSRLLSDRFSAERPKGSFSTLEIQRTEQGDSAMYLCASSLALAGTTDTQYFGPGTRLTVL.

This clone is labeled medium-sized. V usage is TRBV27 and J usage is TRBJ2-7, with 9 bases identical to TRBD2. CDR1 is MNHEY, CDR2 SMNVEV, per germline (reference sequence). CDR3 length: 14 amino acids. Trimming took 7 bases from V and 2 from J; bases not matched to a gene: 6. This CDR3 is CASNGLAGPYEQYF. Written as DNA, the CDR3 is TGTGCCAGCAATGGCCTAGCGGGACCCTACGAGCAGTACTTC.

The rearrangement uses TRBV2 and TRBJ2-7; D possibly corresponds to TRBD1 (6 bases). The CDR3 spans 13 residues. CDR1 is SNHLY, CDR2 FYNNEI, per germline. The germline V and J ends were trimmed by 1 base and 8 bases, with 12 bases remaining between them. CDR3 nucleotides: TGTGCCAGCAGTGAAGAACAGGGCTGGAAGCAGTACTTC. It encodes CASSEEQGWKQYF.

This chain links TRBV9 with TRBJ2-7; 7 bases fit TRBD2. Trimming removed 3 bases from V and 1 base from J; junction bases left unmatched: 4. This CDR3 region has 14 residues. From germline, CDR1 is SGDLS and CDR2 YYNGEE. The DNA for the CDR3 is TGTGCCAGCAGCGGGATAGCGGGTTCCTACGAGCAGTACTTC. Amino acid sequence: CASSGIAGSYEQYF.

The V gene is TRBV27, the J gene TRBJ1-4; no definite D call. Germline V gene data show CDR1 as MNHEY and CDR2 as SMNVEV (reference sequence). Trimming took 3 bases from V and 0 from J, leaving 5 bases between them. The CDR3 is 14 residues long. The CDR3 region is CASSFTATNEKLFF. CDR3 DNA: TGTGCCAGCAGTTTCACAGCAACTAATGAAAAACTGTTTTTT. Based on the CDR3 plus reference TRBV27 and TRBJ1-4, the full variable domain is EAQVTQNPRYLITVTGKKLTVTCSQNMNHEYMSWYRQDPGLGLRQIYYSMNVEVTDKGDVPEGYKVSRKEKRNFPLILESPSPNQTSLYFCASSFTATNEKLFFGSGTQLSVL.

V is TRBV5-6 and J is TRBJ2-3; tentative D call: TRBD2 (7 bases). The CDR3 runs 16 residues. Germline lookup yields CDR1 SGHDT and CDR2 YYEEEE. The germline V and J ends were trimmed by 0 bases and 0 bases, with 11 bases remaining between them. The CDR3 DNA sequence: TGTGCCAGCAGCTTGGGAGGGAGGGGGAGCACAGATACGCAGTATTTT. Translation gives CASSLGGRGSTDTQYF.

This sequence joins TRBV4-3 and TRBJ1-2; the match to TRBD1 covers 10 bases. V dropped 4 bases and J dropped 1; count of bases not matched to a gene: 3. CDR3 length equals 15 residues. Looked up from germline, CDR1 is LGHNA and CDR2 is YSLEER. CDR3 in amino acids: CASSLRDRGNYGYTF. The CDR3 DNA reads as TGCGCCAGCAGCCTCCGGGACAGGGGTAACTATGGCTACACCTTC.

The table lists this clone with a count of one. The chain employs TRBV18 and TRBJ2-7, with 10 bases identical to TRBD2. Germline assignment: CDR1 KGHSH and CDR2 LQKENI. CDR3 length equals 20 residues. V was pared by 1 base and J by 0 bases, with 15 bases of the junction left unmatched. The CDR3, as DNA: TGTGCCAGCTCACCACTCGGGGAGCGGGAGGGCCTAGGTAGCTCCTACGAGCAGTACTTC. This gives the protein CASSPLGEREGLGSSYEQYF.

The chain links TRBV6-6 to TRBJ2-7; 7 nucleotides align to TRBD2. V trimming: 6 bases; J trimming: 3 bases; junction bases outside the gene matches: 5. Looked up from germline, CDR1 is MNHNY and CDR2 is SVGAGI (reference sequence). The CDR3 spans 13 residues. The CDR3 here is CASSRAGVYEQYF. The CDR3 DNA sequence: TGTGCCAGCAGCCGGGCGGGGGTCTACGAGCAGTACTTC.

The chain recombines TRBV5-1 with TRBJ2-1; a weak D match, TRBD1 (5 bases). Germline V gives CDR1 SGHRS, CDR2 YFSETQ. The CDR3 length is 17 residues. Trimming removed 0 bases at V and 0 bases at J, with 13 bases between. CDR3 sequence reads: CASSLALQDASYNEQFF. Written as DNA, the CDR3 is TGCGCCAGCAGCTTGGCCCTACAGGACGCCTCCTACAATGAGCAGTTCTTC.

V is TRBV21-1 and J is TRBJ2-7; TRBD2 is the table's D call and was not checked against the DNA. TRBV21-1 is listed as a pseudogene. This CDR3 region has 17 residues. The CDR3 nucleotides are TGTGCCAGCAGCAAAGGGGATGGGGGACTAACTAAGAGGGAGCAGTACTTC. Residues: CASSKGDGGLTKREQYF.